The rows below give T cell receptor beta chains drawn from one sample of a study of T cells in Graves' hyperthyroidism and ophthalmopathy. MiXCR was run by TCRdb on the multiplex PCR reads, yielding one entry per CDR3 protein. The repertoire holds about 400,000 distinct CDR3 sequences, with approximately 15% as singletons. Sequenced input: blood. These receptors were taken from a woman aged 25 to 39 with Graves' hyperthyroidism. The CDR3 runs from the conserved cysteine through the conserved F or W. D genes are given only for firm matches.

TRBV18	TRBJ2-5	TRBD2	CASSSTSGSYETQYF
TRBV20-1	TRBJ2-1	NA	CSATRDSYNEQFF
TRBV25-1	TRBJ1-1	TRBD1	CASSAHGQGNTEAFF
TRBV2	TRBJ2-7	NA	CASSDATLYEQYF
TRBV12-3/TRBV12-4	TRBJ2-1	NA	CASSLAGGNNEQFF
TRBV19	TRBJ2-1	TRBD2	CASSMPLLLAGGKVNEQFF
TRBV2	TRBJ2-1	TRBD2	CASRKRTSGSYNEQFF
TRBV10-1	TRBJ2-1	NA	CASPLGSRRYNEQFF
TRBV27	TRBJ2-7	TRBD2	CASRAGVFYEQYF
TRBV20-1	TRBJ1-1	TRBD1	CSAIKTGQGKRNTEAFF
TRBV20-1	TRBJ2-2	TRBD2	CSARSGGSTGELFF
TRBV28	TRBJ2-7	NA	CASSSPAMGGYEQYF
TRBV11-2	TRBJ2-3	NA	CASSNQLGGRGTDTQYF
TRBV28	TRBJ1-1	NA	CASSPPSGQRSPWAFF
TRBV9	TRBJ1-4	NA	CASSVAYYSEKLFF
TRBV6-1	TRBJ2-3	NA	CASFYDTQYF
TRBV28	TRBJ2-7	TRBD2	CASSLEAGTTYEQYF
TRBV25-1	TRBJ2-1	TRBD2	CASSHKPGLAGGSYNEQFF
TRBV20-1	TRBJ1-4	NA	CSATKRVPAEKLFF
TRBV12-3/TRBV12-4	TRBJ2-1	NA	CASSLQGHSEQFF
TRBV18	TRBJ1-1	NA	CASSPLVGGTEAFF
TRBV11-2	TRBJ2-3	NA	CASSLLRDTQYF
TRBV25-1	TRBJ2-4	TRBD2	CASSGGLAGGKNIQYF
TRBV19	TRBJ2-1	TRBD2	CASSILAGGFYNEQFF
TRBV12-3/TRBV12-4	TRBJ2-2	NA	CASSFWGLNTGELFF
TRBV7-2	TRBJ2-7	NA	CASSPAREKTYEQYF
TRBV5-1	TRBJ1-5	NA	CASSPDSNQPQHF
TRBV6-1	TRBJ1-1	NA	CASRNTEAFF
TRBV6-1	TRBJ2-2	TRBD2	CASSLSSGRVSTGELFF
TRBV10-2	TRBJ2-7	NA	CASSDPGRAGEQYF
TRBV28	TRBJ1-2	TRBD1	CASSSTGAPGTYGYTF
TRBV5-1	TRBJ2-1	TRBD2	CASSLEVAGGPNEQFF
TRBV2	TRBJ2-3	NA	CASSPDLTTDTQYF
TRBV25-1	TRBJ2-5	NA	CASSEWSWETQYF
TRBV19	TRBJ2-3	NA	CASSMSRGTQYF
TRBV10-3	TRBJ2-1	TRBD2	CAISPIPGLADSYNEQFF
TRBV27	TRBJ1-6	NA	CASNVQGPNSPLHF
TRBV18	TRBJ2-7	NA	CASSQSRQSYEQYF
TRBV30	TRBJ1-1	NA	CAWSTGGGDPSPEAFF
TRBV6-1	TRBJ2-5	TRBD2	CASSAGTSGPQETQYF
TRBV28	TRBJ2-7	TRBD2	CASSTPAGASYEQYF
TRBV6-1	TRBJ2-7	TRBD1	CASSEEGAGEQYF
TRBV20-1	TRBJ2-3	TRBD2	CSARDRGLDVADTQYF
TRBV27	TRBJ2-7	TRBD2	CASSTTSDPYEQYF
TRBV11-2	TRBJ2-3	NA	CASSPLGDFPSTDTQYF
TRBV7-6	TRBJ2-7	NA	CASSHRVGGVYEQYF
TRBV6-1	TRBJ1-1	TRBD1	CASRAPRGLSRNTEAFF
TRBV7-2	TRBJ1-6	NA	CASSLGGPGRSPLHF
TRBV30	TRBJ1-2	TRBD1	CAWASGQANGYTF
TRBV27	TRBJ1-2	TRBD1	CASSPSGGKNTF
TRBV24-1	TRBJ2-7	NA	CATSDSGTVTYEQYF
TRBV14	TRBJ2-1	TRBD2	CASSPLGLAGEAPRLQFF
TRBV12-5	TRBJ2-7	TRBD2	CASGLERLAGGPIVYEQYF
TRBV20-1	TRBJ2-7	NA	CSQRAGEYEQYF
TRBV28	TRBJ2-1	NA	CASKDTIIYNEQFF